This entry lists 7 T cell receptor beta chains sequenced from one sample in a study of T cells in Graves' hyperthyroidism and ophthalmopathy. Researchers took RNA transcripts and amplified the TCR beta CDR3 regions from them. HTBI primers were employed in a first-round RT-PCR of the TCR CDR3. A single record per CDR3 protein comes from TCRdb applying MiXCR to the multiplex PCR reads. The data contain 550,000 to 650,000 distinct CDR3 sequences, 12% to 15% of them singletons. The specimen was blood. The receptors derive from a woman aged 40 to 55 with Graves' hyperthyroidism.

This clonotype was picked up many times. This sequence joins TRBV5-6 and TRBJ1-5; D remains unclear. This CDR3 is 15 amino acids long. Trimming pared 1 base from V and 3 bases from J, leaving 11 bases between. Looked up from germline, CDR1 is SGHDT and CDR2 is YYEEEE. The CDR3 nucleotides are TGTGCCAGCAGCTTGTTTTACGGGGACAATCAGCCCCAGCATTTT. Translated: CASSLFYGDNQPQHF. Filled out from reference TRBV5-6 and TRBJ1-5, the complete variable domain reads DAGVTQSPTHLIKTRGQQVTLRCSPKSGHDTVSWYQQALGQGPQFIFQYYEEEERQRGNFPDRFSGHQFPNYSSELNVNALLLGDSALYLCASSLFYGDNQPQHFGDGTRLSIL.

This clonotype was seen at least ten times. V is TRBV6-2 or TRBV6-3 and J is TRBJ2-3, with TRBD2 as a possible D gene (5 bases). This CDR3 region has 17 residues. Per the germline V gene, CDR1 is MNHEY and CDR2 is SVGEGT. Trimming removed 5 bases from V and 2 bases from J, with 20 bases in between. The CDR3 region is CASSGRGLSGTTDTQYF. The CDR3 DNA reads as TGTGCCAGCAGTGGACGAGGACTTTCAGGAACCACAGATACGCAGTATTTT.

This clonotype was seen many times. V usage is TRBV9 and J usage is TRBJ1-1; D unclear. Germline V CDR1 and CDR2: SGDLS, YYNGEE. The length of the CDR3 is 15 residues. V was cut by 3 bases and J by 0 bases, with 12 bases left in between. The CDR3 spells CASSGQSVMNTEAFF. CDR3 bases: TGTGCCAGCAGCGGGCAGTCAGTCATGAACACTGAAGCTTTCTTT.

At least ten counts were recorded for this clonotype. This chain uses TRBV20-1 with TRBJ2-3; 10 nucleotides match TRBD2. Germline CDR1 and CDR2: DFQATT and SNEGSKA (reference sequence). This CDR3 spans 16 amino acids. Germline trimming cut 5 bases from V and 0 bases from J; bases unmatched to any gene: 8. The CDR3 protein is CSAEPSGLASTDTQYF. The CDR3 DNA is TGCAGTGCTGAACCCTCGGGACTAGCGAGCACAGATACGCAGTATTTT.

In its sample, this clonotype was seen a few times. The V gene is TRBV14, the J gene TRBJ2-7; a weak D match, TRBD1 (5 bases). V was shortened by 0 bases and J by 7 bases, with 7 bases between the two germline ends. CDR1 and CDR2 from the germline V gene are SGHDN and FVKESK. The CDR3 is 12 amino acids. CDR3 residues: CASSQDRTEQYF. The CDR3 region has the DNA TGTGCCAGCAGCCAAGATCGGACAGAGCAGTACTTC.

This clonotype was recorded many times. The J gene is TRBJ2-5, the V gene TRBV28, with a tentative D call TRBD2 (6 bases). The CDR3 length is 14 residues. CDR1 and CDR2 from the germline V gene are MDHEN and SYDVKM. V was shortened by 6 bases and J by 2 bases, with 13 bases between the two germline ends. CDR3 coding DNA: TGTGCCAGCAGCTACCGGGGACTTCAAGAGACCCAGTACTTC. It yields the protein CASSYRGLQETQYF.

CDR3 region: CASSQVSDPEQFF. The CDR3 DNA sequence: TGCGCCAGCAGCCAAGTTTCGGACCCTGAGCAGTTCTTC. V usage is TRBV4-1 and J usage is TRBJ2-1, with no clear D. V was shortened by 1 base and J by 9 bases, with 10 bases between the two germline ends. The CDR3 has 13 residues. CDR1 is MGHRA, CDR2 YSYEKL, per germline.